The present entry profiles one T cell receptor (beta chain) with its context. This clone has only a few counts. Its antigen specificity is not known. No clone much larger than this one lies a single base away; base qualities are absent. The entire amount of isolated RNA was reverse transcribed using the High Capacity cDNA Reverse Transcription Kit, so the sequenced TCRB transcripts were expressed ones. Deep immunoSEQ sequencing was performed on naive, central memory and regulatory T cell samples, with an average of about 3.57 million total reads per sample. After sorted cells were lysed in RLT buffer, RNA was extracted with DNase-treated RNeasy Micro or Mini kits, with the choice depending on cell number. To prevent cross-contamination, every cell subset was processed on its own, while patient and healthy donor samples were processed together. The immunoSEQ multiplex PCR was used to amplify TCRB sequences from cDNA, generating 87-bp fragments that spanned the CDR3 region. Amplicons were sequenced on the Illumina HiSeq platform. Processing in the source paper ran as follows. PCR bias was computationally corrected using synthetic template baselines, reads within Hamming distance 2 were collapsed, and singletons that could not be merged were discarded. Reads were aligned to IMGT to assign V, D and J genes, CDR3 length, and insertions or deletions at six rearrangement sites. Clonotype counts were normalized to sorted cell number within each subset before computing true diversity and Gini coefficients with the tcR R package. Repertoire sharing was quantified using the overlap coefficient calculated on TCRB nucleotide sequences. As a proxy for the pre-selection repertoire, out-of-frame TCRB sequences from naive cells were analyzed. TCRdb retrieved this table from immuneACCESS and kept in-frame rearrangements only. Not all clones are present; in checked studies, unresolved V genes account for under half, and no reason is known for the remainder. For V, J and clone size, that table is used; D and trimming come from the DNA. Across this sample there are roughly 340,000 clones, with roughly 13% seen only once. The top ten clonotypes cover roughly 0.015% of the sample.

These data belong to a study of beta chain features in type 1 diabetes (dated by TCRdb to 2016 to 2019). For the study in its entirety: Mean age, gender distribution, total cell number and subset yield were not different between patients and healthy donors. Across all samples, about 110 million sorted cells were examined, and cell number per subset correlated strongly with RNA yield. Regulatory and stem cell-like memory subsets were obtained from only 8 patients and roughly eight healthy donors, while naive and central memory subsets were obtained from all 30 or so donors. In the study, recently diagnosed type 1 diabetes patients and matched healthy donors were compared on the TCRB repertoires of their sorted circulating CD4+ T cell subsets. Results and caveats for the whole study, not just this receptor: A moderate but significant shortening of TCRB CDR3 length was observed in type 1 diabetes patients in all four CD4+ subsets. Fewer insertions and more nucleotide deletions at VDJ recombination sites were observed in patients with type 1 diabetes, implying thymic rearrangement abnormalities. Because cDNA was sequenced instead of genomic DNA, activated cells with high expression could be over-represented, although the groups did not differ in activation or CD3 levels. Naive, central memory and regulatory TCRB repertoires appeared to be more alike among patients than among healthy donors. Because small numbers of individuals were included in the HLA sub-analyses, any influence of HLA type on TCRB rearrangement was left unresolved. Shorter templates might be favored by PCR, yet because patient and control samples were amplified and corrected together, any such skew would affect both groups equally.

A single peripheral blood draw of 90 to 150 mL on average was collected from each donor into heparinised tubes. A BD FACSAria II and a panel including CD45RO, CCR7, CD25, CD127, CD95 and CD27 were used to sort naive, central memory, regulatory and stem cell-like memory CD4+ T cells. Every sorted population had a purity above 98%. PBMCs were isolated right away by Lymphoprep density gradient centrifugation and were stained directly, without culture. So that batch effects would be minimized, each experiment stained and sorted samples in pairs, pairing one healthy donor with one patient. Taken from the germline V gene, the CDR1 and CDR2 loops are MNHEY and SVGAGI. Relative to germline, V is 3 bases shorter and J is 3 bases shorter, with 12 bases between their ends. Measured from the cysteine to the phenylalanine, the CDR3 is 15 residues long. The read is trimmed to its CDR3 DNA, 45 bases read in frame from base 1.

The V and J genes are TRBV6-5 and TRBJ2-1, and possibly TRBD2, on 6 matching bases. This sequence was found in a young woman with type 1 diabetes. The specimen sequenced was naive CD4+ T cells from blood. In the paper's terms, the cell subset or site label means: true naive CD4+ T cells. The DNA is as follows: TGTGCCAGCAGTTATGACCTAGCGAACTACAATGAGCAGTTCTTC. Translated, it gives CASSYDLANYNEQFF.